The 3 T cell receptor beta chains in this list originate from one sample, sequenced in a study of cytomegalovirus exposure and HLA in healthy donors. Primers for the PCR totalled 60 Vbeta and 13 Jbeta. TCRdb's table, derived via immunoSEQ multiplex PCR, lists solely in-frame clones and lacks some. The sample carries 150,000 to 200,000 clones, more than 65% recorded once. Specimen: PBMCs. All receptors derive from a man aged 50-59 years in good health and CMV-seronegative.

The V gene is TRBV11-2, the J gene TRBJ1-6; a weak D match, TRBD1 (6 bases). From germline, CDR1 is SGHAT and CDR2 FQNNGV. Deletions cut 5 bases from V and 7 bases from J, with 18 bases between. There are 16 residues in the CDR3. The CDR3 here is CASSRGGAYDNSPLHF. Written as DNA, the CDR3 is TGTGCCAGCAGCAGGGGGGGGGCCTACGACAATTCACCCCTCCACTTT.

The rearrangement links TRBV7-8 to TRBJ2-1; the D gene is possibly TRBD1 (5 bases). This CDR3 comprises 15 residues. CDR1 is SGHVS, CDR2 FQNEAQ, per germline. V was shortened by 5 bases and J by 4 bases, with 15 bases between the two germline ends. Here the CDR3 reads CASSTSGDRYNEQFF. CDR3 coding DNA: TGTGCCAGCAGCACCTCCGGCGACAGATACAATGAGCAGTTCTTC.

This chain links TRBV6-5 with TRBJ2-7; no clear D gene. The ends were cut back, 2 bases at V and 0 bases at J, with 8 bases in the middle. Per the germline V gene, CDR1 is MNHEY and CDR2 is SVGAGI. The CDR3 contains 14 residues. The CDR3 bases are TGTGCCAGCAGTTACCGAGGAACCTCCTACGAGCAGTACTTC. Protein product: CASSYRGTSYEQYF.